This T cell receptor beta chain was sequenced in a study of T-cell memory formation after mild COVID-19. Study outcomes and limitations: CD4/CD8 balance held among clones contracting day 15 to 85, and later expanders leaned CD4+. Mostly located in CM and EM were contracting CD4+ clones, with contracting CD8+ clones located in EMRA.

This clonotype was picked up a small number of times. The antigen remains undetermined. V was trimmed by 2 bases and J by 2 bases, leaving 12 bases between them. Germline lookup yields CDR1 SGHVS and CDR2 FNYEAQ. CDR3 length equals 15 residues. TCRdb re-derived calls from the 5' RACE reads in MiXCR, one entry per CDR3 protein. Of about 470,000 distinct CDR3 sequences in the sample, around a quarter were seen once. The sequence was collected from an adult woman who had mild COVID-19 (a few samples of this study predate the infection). Cell type and time point are not known. The V and J genes are TRBV7-6 and TRBJ2-5; either TRBD1 or TRBD2 may fit D (5 bases each). The material sequenced was PBMCs or a T cell subset sorted from them (not recorded which). DNA for the CDR3: TGTGCCAGCAGCTTATCCCGGGGCCCTCAAGAGACCCAGTACTTC. It yields the protein CASSLSRGPQETQYF.